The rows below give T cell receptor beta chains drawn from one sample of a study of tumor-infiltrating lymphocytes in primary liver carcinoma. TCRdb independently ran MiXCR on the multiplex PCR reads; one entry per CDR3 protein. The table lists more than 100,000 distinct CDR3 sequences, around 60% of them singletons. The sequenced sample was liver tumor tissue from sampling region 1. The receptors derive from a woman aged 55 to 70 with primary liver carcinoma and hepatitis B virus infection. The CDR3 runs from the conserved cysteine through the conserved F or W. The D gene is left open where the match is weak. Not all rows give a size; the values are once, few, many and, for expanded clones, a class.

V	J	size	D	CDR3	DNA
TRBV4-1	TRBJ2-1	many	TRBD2	CASSQGSSGRAREQFF	TGCGCCAGCAGCCAAGGCTCCAGCGGGAGGGCCAGGGAGCAGTTCTTC
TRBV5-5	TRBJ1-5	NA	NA	CASSFGSARNQPQHF	TGTGCCAGCAGCTTTGGGTCGGCGAGGAATCAGCCCCAGCATTTT
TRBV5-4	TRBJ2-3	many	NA	CASQGPLADTQYF	TGTGCCAGCCAGGGACCTTTGGCAGATACGCAGTATTTT
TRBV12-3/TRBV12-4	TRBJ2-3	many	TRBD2	CASRDPGLAGGNTGTDTQYF	TGTGCCAGCAGGGATCCGGGACTAGCGGGAGGGAATACGGGGACAGATACGCAGTATTTT
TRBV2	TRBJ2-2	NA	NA	CASSAEYTGELFF	TGTGCCAGCAGTGCGGAGTACACCGGGGAGCTGTTTTTT
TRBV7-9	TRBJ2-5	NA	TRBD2	CASSFIAGDTETQYF	TGTGCCAGCAGCTTTATAGCGGGAGACACGGAGACCCAGTACTTC
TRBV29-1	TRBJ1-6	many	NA	CSGNRDKRSSYNSPLHF	TGCAGCGGTAACCGGGACAAAAGGAGCTCCTATAATTCACCCCTCCACTTT
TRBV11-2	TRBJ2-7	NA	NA	CASSLVHNSEQYF	TGTGCCAGCAGCTTAGTTCATAACAGTGAGCAGTACTTC
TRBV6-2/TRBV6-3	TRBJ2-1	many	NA	CASSYSHREPTHEQFF	TGTGCCAGCAGTTACTCCCACCGGGAGCCAACCCATGAGCAGTTCTTC
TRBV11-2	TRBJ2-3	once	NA	CASSLGIGSGTQYF	TGTGCCAGCAGCTTGGGCATAGGGTCAGGTACGCAGTATTTT
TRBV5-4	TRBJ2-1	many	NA	CASSSRWDPDNEQFF	TGTGCCAGCAGCTCCCGCTGGGACCCGGACAATGAGCAGTTCTTC
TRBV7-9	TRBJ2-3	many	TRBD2	CASSLATSGSSDTQYF	TGTGCCAGCAGCTTAGCGACGAGCGGGAGTTCAGATACGCAGTATTTT
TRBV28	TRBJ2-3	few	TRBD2	CASSSPGTSSTDTQYF	TGTGCCAGCAGTTCACCCGGGACTAGCAGCACAGATACGCAGTATTTT
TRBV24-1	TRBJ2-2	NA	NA	CATSGRAPNTGELFF	TGTGCCACCAGTGGACGGGCACCCAACACCGGGGAGCTGTTTTTT
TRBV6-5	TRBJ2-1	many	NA	CASSNTVGSYNEQFF	TGTGCCAGCAGTAATACAGTGGGTTCCTACAATGAGCAGTTCTTC
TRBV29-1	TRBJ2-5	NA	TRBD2	CSVPGGTSGSRETQYF	TGTAGCGTCCCCGGCGGGACTAGCGGTTCCCGAGAGACCCAGTACTTC
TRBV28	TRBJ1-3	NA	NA	CASSSQTGYVGSTIYF	TGTGCCAGTAGTTCCCAGACAGGTTATGTCGGAAGCACCATATATTTT
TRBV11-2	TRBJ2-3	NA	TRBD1	CASSPGQGAGGADTLYF	TGTGCCAGCAGCCCGGGACAGGGGGCGGGAGGGGCAGATACGCTGTATTTT
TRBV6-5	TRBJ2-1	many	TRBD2	CASSYTGTRWGEQFF	TGTGCCAGCAGCTACACCGGGACTAGATGGGGTGAGCAGTTCTTC
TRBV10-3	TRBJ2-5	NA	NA	CAIGESEGQTQYF	TGTGCCATCGGTGAGTCGGAGGGACAGACCCAGTACTTC
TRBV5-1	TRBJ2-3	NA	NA	CASSPAGGPSTDTQYF	TGCGCCAGCAGCCCCGCCGGGGGACCCTCCACAGATACGCAGTATTTT
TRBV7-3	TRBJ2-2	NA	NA	CASSLSPGRGELFF	TGTGCCAGCAGCTTAAGTCCGGGTCGCGGGGAGCTGTTTTTT
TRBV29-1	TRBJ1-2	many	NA	CSVVPLTPNYGYTF	TGCAGCGTTGTTCCCCTTACTCCTAACTATGGCTACACCTTC
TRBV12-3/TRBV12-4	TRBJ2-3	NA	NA	CACSSSHTQYF	TGCGCCTGCAGTTCATCCCATACGCAGTATTTT
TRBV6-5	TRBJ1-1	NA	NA	CASSTGAANTETFF	TGTGCCAGCAGCACCGGGGCAGCGAACACTGAAACTTTCTTT
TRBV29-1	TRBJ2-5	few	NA	CSVAMRQETQYF	TGCAGCGTAGCCATGAGACAAGAGACCCAGTACTTC
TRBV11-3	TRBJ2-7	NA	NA	CASWYTDEQYF	TGTGCCAGCTGGTATACCGACGAGCAGTATTTC
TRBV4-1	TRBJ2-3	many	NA	CASSLGPVTDTQYF	TGCGCCAGCAGCCTAGGACCCGTGACAGATACGCAGTATTTT
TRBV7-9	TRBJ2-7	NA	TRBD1	CASSPDRGRSDQQYF	TGTGCCAGCAGCCCTGACAGGGGGCGTTCGGACCAGCAGTACTTC
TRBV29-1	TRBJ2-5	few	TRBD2	CSVGTSGKGQYF	TGCAGCGTGGGGACTAGCGGGAAGGGCCAGTACTTC
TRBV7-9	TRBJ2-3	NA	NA	CASSLPLTLSGVTDTQYF	TGTGCCAGCAGCTTACCCCTCACCCTATCGGGAGTTACAGATACGCAGTATTTT
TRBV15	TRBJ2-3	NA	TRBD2	CATSRDASGRAVADTQYF	TGTGCCACCAGCAGAGATGCTAGCGGGAGGGCCGTCGCAGATACGCAGTATTTT
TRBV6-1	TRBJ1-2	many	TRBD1	CASRTGTGGYYGYTF	TGTGCCAGCAGGACCGGGACAGGGGGATATTATGGCTACACCTTC
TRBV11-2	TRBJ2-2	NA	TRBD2	CASSHPSGGSNTGELSF	TGTGCCAGCAGCCACCCTTCCGGGGGGTCGAACACCGGGGAGCTGTCTTTT
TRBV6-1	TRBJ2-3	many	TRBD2	CASSEAGSGRNTQYF	TGTGCCAGCAGTGAAGCGGGTAGCGGGAGGAATACGCAGTATTTT
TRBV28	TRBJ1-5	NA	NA	CASSLGGFNQPQHF	TGTGCCAGCAGTTTAGGGGGGTTCAATCAGCCCCAGCATTTT
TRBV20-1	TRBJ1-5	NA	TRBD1	CSATRQGDGNQPQHF	TGCAGTGCGACCAGACAGGGCGACGGCAATCAGCCCCAGCATTTT
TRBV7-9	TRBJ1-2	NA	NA	CAARGSGYGYTF	TGTGCAGCACGAGGGTCTGGCTATGGCTACACCTTC
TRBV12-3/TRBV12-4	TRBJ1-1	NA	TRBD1	CASCQGQADGTEAFF	TGTGCCAGCTGTCAGGGACAGGCTGACGGCACTGAAGCTTTCTTT
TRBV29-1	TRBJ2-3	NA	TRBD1	CSVEIRGRGTGTQYF	TGCAGCGTTGAAATCAGGGGGCGAGGTACAGGTACGCAATATTTT
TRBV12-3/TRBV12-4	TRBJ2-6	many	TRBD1	CASSTGGAGANVLTF	TGTGCCAGCAGTACAGGGGGCGCTGGGGCCAACGTCCTGACTTTC
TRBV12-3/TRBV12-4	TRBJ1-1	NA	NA	CASSLARWATTEASF	TGTGCCAGCAGTTTAGCGCGCTGGGCGACCACTGAAGCTTCCTTT
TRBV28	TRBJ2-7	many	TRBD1	CASSRQGTYEQYF	TGTGCCAGCAGTAGACAGGGGACCTACGAGCAGTACTTC
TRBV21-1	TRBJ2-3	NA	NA	CASTLGKGAVADTQYF	TGTGCCAGCACCCTGGGGAAGGGGGCTGTCGCAGATACGCAGTATTTT
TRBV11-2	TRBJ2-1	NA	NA	CASSPQGVAGKQFF	TGTGCCAGCAGCCCCCAGGGGGTAGCGGGGAAGCAATTCTTC
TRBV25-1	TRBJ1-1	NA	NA	CVSSDSDPNTEAFF	TGTGTCAGCAGTGATTCAGATCCAAACACTGAAGCTTTCTTT
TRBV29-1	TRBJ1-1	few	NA	CSVVRGNTEAFF	TGCAGCGTTGTTAGGGGGAACACTGAAGCTTTCTTT
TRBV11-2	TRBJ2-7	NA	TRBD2	CASSLDLAAGSRQYF	TGTGCCAGCAGCTTAGATTTGGCAGCGGGGAGCCGGCAGTACTTC
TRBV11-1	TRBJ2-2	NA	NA	CDSSPLPGELFF	TGTGATAGCAGCCCACTACCAGGGGAGCTGTTTTTT
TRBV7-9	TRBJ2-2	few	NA	CASSFRDRGLELFF	TGTGCCAGCAGCTTCCGGGACCGAGGTCTGGAGCTGTTTTTT
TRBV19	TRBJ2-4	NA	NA	CASSTLPGAHTKNIQYF	TGTGCCAGTAGTACTCTCCCGGGAGCCCACACCAAAAACATTCAGTACTTC
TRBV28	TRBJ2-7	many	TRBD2	CASSTRLAGNYEQYF	TGTGCCAGCAGTACAAGACTAGCGGGTAACTACGAGCAGTACTTC
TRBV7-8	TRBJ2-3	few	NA	CASSLGFATDTQYF	TGTGCCAGCAGCTTAGGATTCGCCACAGATACGCAGTATTTT
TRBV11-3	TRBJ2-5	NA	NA	CASSPGLVGLETQYF	TGTGCCAGCAGCCCCGGGCTAGTGGGATTGGAGACCCAGTACTTC
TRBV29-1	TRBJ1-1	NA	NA	CSVGEQTNTEAFF	TGCAGTGTTGGGGAACAGACAAACACTGAAGCTTTCTTT
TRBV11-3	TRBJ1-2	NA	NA	CASSSFLGTNYGYTF	TGTGCCAGCAGCTCTTTTTTAGGCACCAACTATGGCTACACCTTC
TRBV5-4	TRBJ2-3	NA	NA	CASSPSRQTDTQYF	TGTGCCAGCAGCCCGTCCCGACAGACAGATACGCAGTATTTT
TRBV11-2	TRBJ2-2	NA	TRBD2	CAGSRTSDGRGELFF	TGTGCCGGCAGCAGGACTAGCGATGGTAGGGGGGAGCTGTTTTTT
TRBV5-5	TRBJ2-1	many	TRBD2	CASSYGLTSGRDNEQFF	TGTGCCAGCAGCTACGGACTAACTAGCGGGAGGGACAATGAGCAGTTCTTC
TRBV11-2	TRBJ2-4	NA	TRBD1	CAISPTGVKNIQYF	TGTGCCATCAGCCCTACAGGGGTCAAAAACATTCAGTACTTC